A single sample is the source of the 5 T cell receptor beta chains below, sequenced in a study of T-cell reconstitution after alpha-beta-depleted transplantation in children. This sample's TCRbeta library carried unique molecular identifier barcodes. One entry per CDR3 protein, called by TCRdb with MiXCR from the PCR reads. The table has about a million distinct CDR3 sequences, around 30% seen once. Sequenced here: PBMCs, mostly from graft donor cells, sampled 360 days after TCRalphabeta/CD19-depleted stem cell transplant. All receptors come from a boy less than two years old who had a stem cell transplant for SCID, so the T cells may come from the graft donor.

In this sample, this clonotype turned up a few times. The chain uses TRBV7-9 and TRBJ2-3, with 7 bases aligning to TRBD1. The length of the CDR3 is 15 residues. Germline V gives CDR1 SEHNR, CDR2 FQNEAQ (reference sequence). The trim removed 3 bases at V and 7 bases at J, leaving 10 bases unmatched. CDR3 DNA sequence: TGTGCCAGCAGCTTGTACGGGACAGATGGGAATACGCAGTATTTT. Encoded protein: CASSLYGTDGNTQYF. Variable domain in full (rest from reference TRBV7-9 and TRBJ2-3): DTGVSQNPRHKITKRGQNVTFRCDPISEHNRLYWYRQTLGQGPEFLTYFQNEAQLEKSRLLSDRFSAERPKGSFSTLEIQRTEQGDSAMYLCASSLYGTDGNTQYFGPGTRLTVL.

This clonotype was counted once. The V call is TRBV12-3 or TRBV12-4, the J call TRBJ1-1; maybe TRBD1 (6 bases). V gave up 6 bases and J gave up 12 bases, with 20 bases separating them. The CDR3 sequence is 13 residues long. The CDR3 loop reads CASSPNRGGGPFF. CDR3 nucleotide sequence: TGTGCCAGCAGCCCTAACCGGGGAGGGGGACCTTTCTTT.

The rearrangement uses TRBV7-9 and TRBJ2-7, with 8 nucleotides matching TRBD1. Germline V CDR1 and CDR2: SEHNR, FQNEAQ (reference sequence). J was trimmed by 2 bases and V by 4 bases; bases with no gene match: 10. The CDR3 is 16 residues long. Here the CDR3 reads CASSSLRDRRAYEQYF. CDR3 bases: TGTGCCAGCAGCTCTCTCCGGGACAGGCGTGCCTACGAGCAGTACTTC.

This clonotype came up a few times. The rearrangement links TRBV20-1 to TRBJ2-3; D is ambiguous. Germline lookup yields CDR1 DFQATT and CDR2 SNEGSKA (reference sequence). V lost 3 bases, J lost 12 bases, and 7 bases lay in between. The CDR3 is made up of 9 amino acids. The CDR3 here is CSARGNQYF. Here the CDR3 DNA reads TGCAGTGCTAGGGGCAATCAGTATTTT.

The chain combines TRBV10-3 with TRBJ1-5, with 11 bases that match TRBD1. Per the germline V gene, CDR1 is ENHRY and CDR2 is SYGVKD. V gave up 5 bases and J gave up 4 bases; unmatched junction bases: 4. CDR3 length: 15 residues. The CDR3 sequence: CAISPGQGDNQPQHF. CDR3 DNA sequence: TGTGCCATCAGTCCGGGACAGGGGGATAATCAGCCCCAGCATTTT.